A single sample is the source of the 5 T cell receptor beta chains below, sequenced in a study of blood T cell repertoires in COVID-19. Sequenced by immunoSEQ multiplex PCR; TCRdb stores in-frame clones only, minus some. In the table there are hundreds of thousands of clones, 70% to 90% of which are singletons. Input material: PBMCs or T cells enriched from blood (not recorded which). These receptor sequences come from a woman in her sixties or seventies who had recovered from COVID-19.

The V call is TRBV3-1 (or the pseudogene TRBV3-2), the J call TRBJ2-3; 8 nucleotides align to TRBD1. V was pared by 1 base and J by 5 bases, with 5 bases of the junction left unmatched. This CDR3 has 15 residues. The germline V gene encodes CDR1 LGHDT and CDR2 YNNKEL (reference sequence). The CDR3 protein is CASSQGQGWGDTQYF. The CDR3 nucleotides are TGTGCCAGCAGCCAAGGACAGGGGTGGGGAGATACGCAGTATTTT.

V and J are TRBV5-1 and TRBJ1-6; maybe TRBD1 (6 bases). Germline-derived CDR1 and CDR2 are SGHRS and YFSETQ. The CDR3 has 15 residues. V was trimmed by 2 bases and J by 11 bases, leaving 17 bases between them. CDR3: CASSLSGTWGTPLHF. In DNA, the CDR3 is TGCGCCAGCAGCTTATCAGGGACATGGGGGACACCCCTCCACTTT.

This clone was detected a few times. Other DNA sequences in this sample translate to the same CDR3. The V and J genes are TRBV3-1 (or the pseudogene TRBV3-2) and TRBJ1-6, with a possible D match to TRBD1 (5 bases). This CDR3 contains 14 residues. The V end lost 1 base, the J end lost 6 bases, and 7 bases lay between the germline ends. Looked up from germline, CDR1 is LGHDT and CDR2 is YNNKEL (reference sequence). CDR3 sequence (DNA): TGTGCCAGCAGCCAAGTGCAGGGTAATTCACCCCTCCACTTT. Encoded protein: CASSQVQGNSPLHF.

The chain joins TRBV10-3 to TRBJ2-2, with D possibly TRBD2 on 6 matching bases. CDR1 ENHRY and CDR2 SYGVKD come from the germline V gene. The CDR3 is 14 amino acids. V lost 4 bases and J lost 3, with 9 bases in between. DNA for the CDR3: TGTGCCATCAGTGGGTGGAGGGACACCGGGGAGCTGTTTTTT. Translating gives CAISGWRDTGELFF.

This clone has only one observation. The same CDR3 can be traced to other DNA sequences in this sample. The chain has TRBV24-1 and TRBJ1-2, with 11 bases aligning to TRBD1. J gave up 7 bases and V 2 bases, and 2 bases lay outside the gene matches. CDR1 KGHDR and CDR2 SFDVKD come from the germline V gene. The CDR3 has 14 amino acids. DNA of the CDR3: TGTGCCACCAGTGATTCCGGGACAGGGGGTGGCTACACCTTC. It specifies CATSDSGTGGGYTF.